This T cell receptor (beta chain) was captured in a study of T-cell memory formation after mild COVID-19. Background on the study: The TCR clusters were mostly specific to one donor.

Sample barcodes and UMIs were carried by the TCR alpha and TCR beta cDNA libraries that 5'RACE generated with constant-segment primers. Each CDR3 protein gets one entry after TCRdb re-called the 5' RACE reads with MiXCR. The sample lists a few hundred thousand distinct CDR3 sequences, around 27% occurring once. The V end lost 2 bases, the J end lost 4 bases, and 6 bases lay between the germline ends. The CDR3 length is 13 residues. Germline V CDR1 and CDR2: SGHTA, FQGNSA. General study results and limits: Pre-infection memory carried some responding clones, suggesting that cross-reactive memory joined.

Concerning this clonotype itself: No antigen is known for it.

The rearrangement joins TRBV7-2 to TRBJ1-5; D remains ambiguous. Sequencing was done on a sample of PBMCs or a T cell subset sorted from them (not recorded which). The receptor was derived from an adult woman who had mild COVID-19 (a few samples of this study predate the infection). Cell type and time point are not known. The CDR3 nucleotides read TGTGCCAGCAGCTTACGACTTAATCAGCCCCAGCATTTT. It encodes CASSLRLNQPQHF.